Listed here are 14 T cell receptor beta chains from one sample, sequenced in a study of T cell repertoires in ileal Crohn's disease (dated by TCRdb to about 2019). The receptor library was made with the immunoSEQ multiplex PCR assay. TCRdb retrieved this table from immuneACCESS and kept in-frame rearrangements only. Not all clones are present; in checked studies, unresolved V genes account for under half, and no reason is known for the remainder. This sample gives some 10,000 clones in total; roughly 80% of them show up just once. The ten largest clones take up about 16% of the sample. Taken with the paper, the label for time point translates to: neoterminal ileum biopsy at postoperative endoscopy, about 6 months after surgery. Source material: ileal tissue. The origin of the receptors is an adult with Crohn's disease.

The chain joins TRBV25-1 to TRBJ2-3; 7 bases align to TRBD1. Germline loops: CDR1 MGHDK, CDR2 SYGVNS. The CDR3 sequence is 16 residues long. The J segment lost 0 bases and the V segment lost 3 bases, leaving 6 bases of the junction unmatched. CDR3 DNA sequence: TGTGCCAGCAGTGACGTTACAGGGGTCAGCACAGATACGCAGTATTTT. Translation: CASSDVTGVSTDTQYF.

This rearrangement joins TRBV28 to TRBJ1-2; 11 bases are a match to TRBD1. This CDR3 is built from 13 residues. Germline values: CDR1 MDHEN, CDR2 SYDVKM. With V trimmed by 11 bases and J by 3 bases, 5 bases remained unmatched. In nucleotides, the CDR3 is TGTGCCGGGGGACAGGGGGGCGACTATGGCTACACCTTC. Encoded protein: CAGGQGGDYGYTF.

This chain joins TRBV5-1 and TRBJ1-4, with TRBD1 matching over 7 bases. The CDR3 has 16 residues. Trimming cost V 4 bases and J 0 bases; bases outside gene matches: 6. The germline V gene encodes CDR1 SGHRS and CDR2 YFSETQ. The CDR3 coding sequence is TGCGCCAGCAGCGGGGGACAGCTGACAACTAATGAAAAACTGTTTTTT. This sequence encodes CASSGGQLTTNEKLFF.

V gene TRBV5-1 combines with J gene TRBJ1-5; D is perhaps TRBD1 (6 bases). V was shortened by 0 bases and J by 7 bases, with 14 bases between the two germline ends. Per germline, CDR1 SGHRS and CDR2 YFSETQ. There are 15 residues in the CDR3. Here the CDR3 DNA reads TGCGCCAGCAGCTTGGTTTCGGGGCAGGGGCAGCCCCAGCATTTT. Translating it yields CASSLVSGQGQPQHF.

V gene TRBV5-8 combines with J gene TRBJ2-5; D ambiguous. Germline CDR1 is SGHTS and CDR2 is YDEGEE. V was shortened by 1 base and J by 12 bases, with 4 bases between the two germline ends. The CDR3 is 9 residues long. The CDR3 here is CASSLLEYF. The CDR3 DNA sequence: TGTGCCAGCAGCTTGCTCGAGTACTTC. The full variable domain, in which reference TRBV5-8 and TRBJ2-5 provide the parts outside the CDR3, is EAGVTQSPTHLIKTRGQQATLRCSPISGHTSVYWYQQALGLGLQFLLWYDEGEERNRGNFPPRFSGRQFPNYSSELNVNALELEDSALYLCASSLLEYFGPGTRLLVL.

V gene TRBV6-1 combines with J gene TRBJ2-1; TRBD2 is a possible D gene (6 bases). The CDR3 is made up of 16 amino acids. Trimming removed 2 bases from V and 6 bases from J, with 17 bases in between. CDR1 and CDR2 (germline): MNHNS, SASEGT. CDR3 amino acids: CASSEPGTGRGNEQFF. The CDR3 DNA reads as TGTGCCAGCAGTGAACCCGGGACTGGACGTGGCAATGAGCAGTTCTTC.

The chain links TRBV5-6 to TRBJ2-7; 7 nucleotides align to TRBD1. CDR3 length equals 14 residues. Germline trimming cut 4 bases from V and 2 bases from J; bases unmatched to any gene: 6. Germline CDR1 is SGHDT and CDR2 is YYEEEE. This CDR3 reads CASSRRGFTYEQYF. DNA for the CDR3: TGTGCCAGCAGCCGCAGGGGGTTTACCTACGAGCAGTACTTC.

The chain employs TRBV29-1 and TRBJ1-5, with a weak D call TRBD1 (5 bases). Germline loops: CDR1 SQVTM, CDR2 ANQGSEA. Trimming removed 7 bases from V and 5 bases from J, with 15 bases in between. The CDR3 has 13 amino acids. CDR3 DNA: TGCAGCGACGTGCAGGTCAGGGATCAGCCCCAGCATTTT. As protein: CSDVQVRDQPQHF.

This clone was detected once. CDR3 amino acids: CASSPGQGINTGELFF. In nucleotides, the CDR3 is TGTGCCAGCAGCCCCGGACAGGGGATTAACACCGGGGAGCTGTTTTTT. The V and J genes are TRBV7-9 and TRBJ2-2; 9 positions match TRBD1. J gave up 2 bases and V 5 bases, and 6 bases lay outside the gene matches. The length of the CDR3 is 16 residues. Germline V lookup: CDR1 SEHNR, CDR2 FQNEAQ (reference sequence).

This clone was seen more than once but under ten times. DNA of the CDR3: TGTGCCAGCAGCCTAGGGCCCGGGGTAGCGGTAATCGGAGGAAGCTCCTACAATGAGCAGTTCTTC. It encodes CASSLGPGVAVIGGSSYNEQFF. The V and J genes are TRBV7-3 and TRBJ2-1; TRBD2 might be the D (6 bases). Trimming removed 5 bases from V and 0 bases from J, with 32 bases in between. This CDR3 contains 22 residues. The germline gives CDR1 SGHTA, CDR2 FQGTGA. Drawing the rest from reference TRBV7-3 and TRBJ2-1, the complete variable domain is GAGVSQTPSNKVTEKGKYVELRCDPISGHTALYWYRQSLGQGPEFLIYFQGTGAADDSGLPNDRFFAVRPEGSVSTLKIQRTERGDSAVYLCASSLGPGVAVIGGSSYNEQFFGPGTRLTVL.

The chain joins TRBV11-2 to TRBJ1-1, with D possibly being TRBD1 (6 bases). This CDR3 is built from 14 residues. V was shortened by 0 bases and J by 6 bases, with 11 bases between the two germline ends. Germline CDR1 SGHAT, CDR2 FQNNGV. CDR3 sequence: CASSLDRGGPEAFF. The CDR3 bases are TGTGCCAGCAGCTTAGATCGGGGGGGCCCTGAAGCTTTCTTT.

This clone was picked up a small number of times. V is TRBV5-1 and J is TRBJ1-1; weak D call: TRBD1 (6 bases). V was cut by 2 bases and J by 4 bases, with 9 bases left in between. Germline V gives CDR1 SGHRS, CDR2 YFSETQ. The CDR3 length is 13 residues. In nucleotides, the CDR3 is TGCGCCAGCAGCTTACCCAGGGGCACTGAAGCTTTCTTT. It codes for CASSLPRGTEAFF.

The J gene is TRBJ1-3, the V gene TRBV30; D unclear. CDR1 and CDR2 from the germline V gene are GTSNPN and SVGIG (reference sequence). V was clipped by 4 bases and J by 1 base, with 8 bases between them. The CDR3 is 13 amino acids. The CDR3 coding sequence is TGTGCCTGGACATCAGTGTCTGGAAACACCATATATTTT. It yields the protein CAWTSVSGNTIYF.

The rearrangement uses TRBV25-1 and TRBJ1-1, with a possible D match to TRBD1 (5 bases). With 7 bases removed from V and 5 bases from J, the gap between germline ends came to 14 bases. Germline V lookup: CDR1 MGHDK, CDR2 SYGVNS. This CDR3 region has 13 residues. As DNA, the CDR3 is TGTGCCAGCAACGTTGTTCAGGGAACTGAAGCTTTCTTT. Translated, it gives CASNVVQGTEAFF.